This is a list of T cell receptor beta chains from one sample in a study of molecular identifiers for immune sequencing clone quantification. TCRdb fed the PCR reads into MiXCR, producing one record per CDR3 protein. The sample holds some 650,000 distinct CDR3 sequences, nearly 20% seen once. Sequenced: naive CD8+ T cells from blood, with Jurkat cell RNA spiked in. These receptors came from a human donor in good health. Some libraries in this study had Jurkat cell RNA spiked in. CDR3s include the opening cysteine and the closing phenylalanine or tryptophan.

15	TRBV2	CASSEYFAGGYGYTF
13	TRBV12-3/TRBV12-4	CASKEASEETQYF
15	TRBV30	CAWSVASGRANEQFF
14	TRBV6-5	CASSPGHKNTEAFF
15	TRBV6-5	CASSPGEGTNEKLFF
15	TRBV7-9	CASRPPPSGKYEQYF
14	TRBV12-3/TRBV12-4	CASSSRGRAGEQYF
15	TRBV7-6	CASGESSGISYEQYF
13	TRBV27	CASRTGTSTEAFF
15	TRBV9	CASSAGGLAKETQYF
13	TRBV27	CASSFGGWGEAFF
15	TRBV19	CASRKTEYSTDTQYF
17	TRBV2	CASSGEVRAGGPNEQYF
15	TRBV13	CASSLIGDRGEEQYF